The present T cell receptor (beta chain) was sequenced within a study of blood T cell repertoires in COVID-19. Across the study: Researchers got acute and convalescent COVID-19 samples from the United States, Italy and Spain.

In germline, CDR1 is SQVTM, CDR2 ANQGSEA. The CDR3 consists of 11 residues. V was pared by 8 bases and J by 8 bases, with 12 bases between. Using immunoSEQ multiplex PCR, the repertoire was profiled, and TCRdb retains in-frame clones only, with some absent. The data show a few hundred thousand clones, around 84% seen once. This clonotype was sampled from a woman of 80 years or more with active or convalescent COVID-19. Sequencing used peripheral blood. The rearrangement links TRBV29-1 to TRBJ1-4; D not resolved. CDR3 amino acids: CSFLAGEKLFF. The DNA for the CDR3 is TGCAGCTTCTTGGCGGGGGAAAAACTGTTTTTT.